Listed below are T cell receptor beta chains from one sample, sequenced in a study of cytomegalovirus exposure and HLA in healthy donors. Repertoires were generated with immunoSEQ multiplex PCR, while TCRdb's copy carries only in-frame clones and drops some. The data contain 200,000 to 250,000 clones, over 80% of them singletons. Sequences were obtained from PBMCs. The receptors originated from a boy aged 2 to 9 in good health and CMV-seronegative. Both conserved end residues are part of each CDR3. D genes are given only for firm matches. Only some rows state a clone size, as once, few, many or a class for expanded clones.

cdr3_nt,cdr3_aa,v_call,d_call,cdr3_length,j_call,clone_size
TGTGCCAGCAGTTCCCCGGGGAGGGGCACAGATACGCAGTATTTT,CASSSPGRGTDTQYF,TRBV6-5,TRBD2,15,TRBJ2-3,-
TGTGCCAGCAGCAAAGGGGACAGGGTGGTAGCTTTCTTT,CASSKGDRVVAFF,TRBV21-1,-,13,TRBJ1-1,-
TGTGCCAGCAGCATCCAGTGGGACTCCTTTGGCACAGATACGCAGTATTTT,CASSIQWDSFGTDTQYF,TRBV7-2,-,17,TRBJ2-3,-
TGCAGCGTTGAACCCCCGGGGGACACCATATATTTT,CSVEPPGDTIYF,TRBV29-1,-,12,TRBJ1-3,few
TGTGCCAGCAGTTTAAGTCAGGGTTACACCATATATTTT,CASSLSQGYTIYF,TRBV27,-,13,TRBJ1-3,few
TGTGCCTGGAGTGTACCGGGAATAGCGGGGGTGAATACGCAGTATTTT,CAWSVPGIAGVNTQYF,TRBV30,TRBD2,16,TRBJ2-3,-
TGTGCCAGCAGCTTAAGAAGAGACTACGAGCAGTACTTC,CASSLRRDYEQYF,TRBV7-9,-,13,TRBJ2-7,-
TGCGCCAGCAGCTTGGGCCGGGACAGATTGAACACTGAAGCTTTCTTT,CASSLGRDRLNTEAFF,TRBV5-1,TRBD1,16,TRBJ1-1,few
TGTGCCAGCAGCTACGGGGTGGGCACAGATACGCAGTATTTT,CASSYGVGTDTQYF,TRBV11-3,-,14,TRBJ2-3,-
TGTGCCAGTGGGGAAGGGCGGGGGCCCTACGAGCAGTACTTC,CASGEGRGPYEQYF,TRBV19,-,14,TRBJ2-7,-
TGTGCCAGCAGCTCCCAGGGTGTTACTGAAGCTTTCTTT,CASSSQGVTEAFF,TRBV7-9,-,13,TRBJ1-1,few
TGTTCCAGCGCTAGGGGTTGGGGAAGAGATCAGCCCCAGCATTTT,CSSARGWGRDQPQHF,TRBV7-9,-,15,TRBJ1-5,-
TGCGCCAGCAGCGGACAGTTCGACGTGGAGACCCAGTACTTC,CASSGQFDVETQYF,TRBV5-1,-,14,TRBJ2-5,-
TGTGCCAGCAGTTTTACTAGCGGGGGGGCTGTTGATACGCAGTATTTT,CASSFTSGGAVDTQYF,TRBV6-6,TRBD2,16,TRBJ2-3,once
TGTGCTAGTGGTTCCGGGACAGGTACGGATTGGCCCCAGCATTTT,CASGSGTGTDWPQHF,TRBV12-5,TRBD1,15,TRBJ1-5,-
TGCGCCAGCAGCTCGGAGCTTGTGGCTAATGAGCAGTTCTTC,CASSSELVANEQFF,TRBV5-1,-,14,TRBJ2-1,-
TGTGCCACCAGAGGCGGCACCGGGGTTAATGAAAAACTGTTTTTT,CATRGGTGVNEKLFF,TRBV15,-,15,TRBJ1-4,once
TGTGCCCTTTCTCGGACTAGCGGGTGGGAGCAGTACTTC,CALSRTSGWEQYF,TRBV21-1,-,13,TRBJ2-7,-
TGTGCCACCAGCAGGAGGGACAGAAACACTGAAGCTTTCTTT,CATSRRDRNTEAFF,TRBV15,TRBD1,14,TRBJ1-1,-
TGTGCCAGCAGTCTTACTAGCGGGGCTACAGATACGCAGTATTTT,CASSLTSGATDTQYF,TRBV27,TRBD2,15,TRBJ2-3,-
TGTGCCAGCAGCCGATATTCGAGCGGGCCCACTACCTACGAGCAGTACTTC,CASSRYSSGPTTYEQYF,TRBV5-6,-,17,TRBJ2-7,-
TGTGCCAGCAGCGTAATGGCGGATGTCTCTGGAAACACCATATATTTT,CASSVMADVSGNTIYF,TRBV9,-,16,TRBJ1-3,-
TGTGCCAGCAGCCGATCGTCAGCAGGTGTTAATGAAAAACTGTTTTTT,CASSRSSAGVNEKLFF,TRBV4-2,-,16,TRBJ1-4,few
TGTGCCACCAGCAGAGTTGGCAGGTCAGGCGAGCAGTACTTC,CATSRVGRSGEQYF,TRBV15,-,14,TRBJ2-7,-
TGTGCCAGCAGTGTAGGACAGGGCACCTACGAGCAGTACTTC,CASSVGQGTYEQYF,TRBV2,TRBD1,14,TRBJ2-7,-
TGTGCCAGCAGCTCCGGGACTAGCGGGGGGCAGGCAGATACGCAGTATTTT,CASSSGTSGGQADTQYF,TRBV9,TRBD2,17,TRBJ2-3,-
TGTGCCAGCAGCTTCACCTACGACAGGGTCGTGCACGAGCAGTACTTC,CASSFTYDRVVHEQYF,TRBV9,TRBD1,16,TRBJ2-7,-
TGCACCAGCAGCCAAGAGCTGGAGTGCACAGATACGCAGTATTTT,CTSSQELECTDTQYF,TRBV1,-,15,TRBJ2-3,once